This T cell receptor (beta chain) was documented in a study of blood T cell repertoires in COVID-19. The germline V gene has CDR1 SGHTA and CDR2 FQGNSA. The CDR3 contains 15 residues. V lost 2 bases, J lost 6 bases, and 6 bases stayed unmatched. Authors' data handling: Estimated nucleated cell counts came from reference gene primer amplification. Sequencing used immunoSEQ multiplex PCR; TCRdb keeps in-frame clones, though not all of them. That table gives V, J and clone size, and the DNA gave D and trimming. The sample yields over 200,000 clones, approximately 88% seen once. Sample: PBMCs or T cells enriched from blood (not recorded which). The chain employs TRBV7-2 and TRBJ2-7, with 11 bases identical to TRBD1. The receptor's source is a woman younger than 45 who had been exposed to COVID-19. CDR3 amino acids: CASSLLDRGLGEQYF. DNA of the CDR3: TGTGCCAGCAGCTTACTGGACAGGGGGCTCGGCGAGCAGTACTTC.